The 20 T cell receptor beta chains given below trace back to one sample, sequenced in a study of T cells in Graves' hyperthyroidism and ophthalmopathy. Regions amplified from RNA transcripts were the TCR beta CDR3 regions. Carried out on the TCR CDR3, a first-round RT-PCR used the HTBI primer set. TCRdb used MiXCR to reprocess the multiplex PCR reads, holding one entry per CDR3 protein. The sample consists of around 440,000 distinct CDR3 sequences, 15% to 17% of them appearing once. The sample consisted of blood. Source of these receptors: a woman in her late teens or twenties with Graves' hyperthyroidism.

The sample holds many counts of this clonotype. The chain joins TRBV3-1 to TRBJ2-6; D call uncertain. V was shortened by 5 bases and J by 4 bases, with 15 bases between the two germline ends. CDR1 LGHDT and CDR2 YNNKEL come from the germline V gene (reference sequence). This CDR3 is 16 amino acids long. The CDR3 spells CASSSGLGQGANVLTF. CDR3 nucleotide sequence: TGTGCCAGCAGCTCAGGTTTAGGGCAAGGGGCCAACGTCCTGACTTTC.

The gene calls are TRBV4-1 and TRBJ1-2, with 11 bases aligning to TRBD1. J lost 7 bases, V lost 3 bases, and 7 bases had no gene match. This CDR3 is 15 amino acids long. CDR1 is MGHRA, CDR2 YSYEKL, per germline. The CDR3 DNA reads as TGCGCCAGCAGCCACCAACCCGGGACAGGGGGTGGCTACACCTTC. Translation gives CASSHQPGTGGGYTF.

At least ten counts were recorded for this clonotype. In DNA, the CDR3 is TGTGCCAGCAGCCTGAATAGGGGGGCGACGCAGTACTTC. This encodes CASSLNRGATQYF. The chain carries TRBV3-1 and TRBJ2-7; tentatively, D is TRBD1 or TRBD2 (6 bases each). CDR1 is LGHDT, CDR2 YNNKEL, per germline (reference sequence). The CDR3 has 13 amino acids. Trimming took off 4 bases at V and 9 bases at J, with 16 bases between the two ends.

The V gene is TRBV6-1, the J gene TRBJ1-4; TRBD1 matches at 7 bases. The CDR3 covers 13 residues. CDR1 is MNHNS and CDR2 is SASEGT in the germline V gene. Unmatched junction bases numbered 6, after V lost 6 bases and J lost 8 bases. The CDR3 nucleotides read TGTGCCAGCAGCAGGGGGGGGATCGAAAAACTGTTTTTT. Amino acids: CASSRGGIEKLFF.

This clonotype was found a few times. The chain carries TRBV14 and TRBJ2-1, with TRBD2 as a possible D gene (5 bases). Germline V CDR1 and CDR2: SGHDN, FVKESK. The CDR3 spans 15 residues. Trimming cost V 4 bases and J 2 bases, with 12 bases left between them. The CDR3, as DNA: TGTGCCAGCAGCCCTGGGCGACTAACCTACAATGAGCAGTTCTTC. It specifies CASSPGRLTYNEQFF.

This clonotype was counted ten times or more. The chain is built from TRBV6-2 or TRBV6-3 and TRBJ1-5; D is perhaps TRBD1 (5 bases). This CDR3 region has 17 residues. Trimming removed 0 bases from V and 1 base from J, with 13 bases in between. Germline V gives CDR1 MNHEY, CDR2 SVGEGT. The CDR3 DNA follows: TGTGCCAGCAGTTACTCGAGAGGGACCGCGAGCAATCAGCCCCAGCATTTT. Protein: CASSYSRGTASNQPQHF.

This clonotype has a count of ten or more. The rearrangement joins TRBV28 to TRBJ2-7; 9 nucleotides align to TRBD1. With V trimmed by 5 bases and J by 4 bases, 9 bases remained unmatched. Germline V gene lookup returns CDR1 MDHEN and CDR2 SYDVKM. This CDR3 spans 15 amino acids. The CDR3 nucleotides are TGTGCCAGCAGTGATCCGGGACAGGGCCGTTACGAGCAGTACTTC. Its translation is CASSDPGQGRYEQYF.

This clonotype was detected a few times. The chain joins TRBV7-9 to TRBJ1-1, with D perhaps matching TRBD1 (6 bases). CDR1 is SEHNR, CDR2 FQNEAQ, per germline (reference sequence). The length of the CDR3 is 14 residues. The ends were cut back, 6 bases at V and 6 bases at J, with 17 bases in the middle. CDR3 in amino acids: CASSSEGGSAEAFF. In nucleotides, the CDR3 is TGTGCCAGCAGTTCCGAGGGGGGCTCTGCTGAAGCTTTCTTT.

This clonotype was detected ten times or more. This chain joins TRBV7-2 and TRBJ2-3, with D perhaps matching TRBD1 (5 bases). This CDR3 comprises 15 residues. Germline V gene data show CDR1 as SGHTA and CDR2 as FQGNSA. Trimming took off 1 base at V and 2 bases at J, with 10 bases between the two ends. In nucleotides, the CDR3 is TGTGCCAGCAGCTTAGAGGTGGGGCACACAGATACGCAGTATTTT. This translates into CASSLEVGHTDTQYF.

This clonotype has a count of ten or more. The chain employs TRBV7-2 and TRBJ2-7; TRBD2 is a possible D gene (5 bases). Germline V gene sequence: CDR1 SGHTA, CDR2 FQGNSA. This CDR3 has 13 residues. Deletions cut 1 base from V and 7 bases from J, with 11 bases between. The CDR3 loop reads CASSLDHPGEQYF. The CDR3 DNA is TGTGCCAGCAGCTTAGACCACCCGGGGGAGCAGTACTTC.

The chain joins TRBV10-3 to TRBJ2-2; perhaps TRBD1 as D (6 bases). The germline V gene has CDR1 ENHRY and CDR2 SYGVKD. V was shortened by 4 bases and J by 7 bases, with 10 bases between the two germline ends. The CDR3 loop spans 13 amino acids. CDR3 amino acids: CAISGEGVGELFF. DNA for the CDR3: TGTGCCATCAGTGGAGAGGGGGTCGGGGAGCTGTTTTTT.

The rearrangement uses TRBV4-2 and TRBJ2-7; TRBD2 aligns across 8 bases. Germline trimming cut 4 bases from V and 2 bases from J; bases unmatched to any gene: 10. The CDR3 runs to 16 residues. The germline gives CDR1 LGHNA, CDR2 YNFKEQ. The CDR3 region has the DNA TGTGCCAGCAGCCCCGAGGGCGCGGGGGGCGCCTACGAGCAGTACTTC. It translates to CASSPEGAGGAYEQYF.

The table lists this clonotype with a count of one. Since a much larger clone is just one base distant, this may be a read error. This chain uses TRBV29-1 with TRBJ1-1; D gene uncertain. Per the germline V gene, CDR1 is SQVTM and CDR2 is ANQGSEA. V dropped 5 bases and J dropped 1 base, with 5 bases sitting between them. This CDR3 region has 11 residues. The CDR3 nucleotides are TGCAGCGTTCGACAGAACACTGAAGCTTTCTTT. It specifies CSVRQNTEAFF.

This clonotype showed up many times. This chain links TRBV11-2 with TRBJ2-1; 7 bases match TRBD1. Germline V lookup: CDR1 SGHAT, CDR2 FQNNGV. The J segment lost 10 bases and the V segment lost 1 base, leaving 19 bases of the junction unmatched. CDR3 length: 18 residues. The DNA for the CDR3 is TGTGCCAGCAGCTTAGGCTTTCGGGGACAGACTTTCATTACGGAGCAGTTCTTC. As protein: CASSLGFRGQTFITEQFF.

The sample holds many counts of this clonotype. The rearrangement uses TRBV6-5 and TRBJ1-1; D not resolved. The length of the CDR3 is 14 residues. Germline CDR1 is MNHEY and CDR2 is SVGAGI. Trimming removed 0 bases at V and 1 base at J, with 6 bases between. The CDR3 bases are TGTGCCAGCAGTTACTCTTCTTGGAACACTGAAGCTTTCTTT. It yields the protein CASSYSSWNTEAFF.

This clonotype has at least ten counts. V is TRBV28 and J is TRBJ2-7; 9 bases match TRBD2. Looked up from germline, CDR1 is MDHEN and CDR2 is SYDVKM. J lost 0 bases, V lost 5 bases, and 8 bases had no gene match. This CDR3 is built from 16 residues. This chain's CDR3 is CASSTPLAGSSYEQYF. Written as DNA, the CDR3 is TGTGCCAGCAGTACTCCGCTAGCGGGGAGCTCCTACGAGCAGTACTTC.

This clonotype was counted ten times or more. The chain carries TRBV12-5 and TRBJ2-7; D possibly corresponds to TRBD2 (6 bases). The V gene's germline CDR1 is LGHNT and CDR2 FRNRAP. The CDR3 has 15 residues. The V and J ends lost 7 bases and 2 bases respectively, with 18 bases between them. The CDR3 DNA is TGTGCTAGTGAACACGTCGGGGGAGGACCCTACGAGCAGTACTTC. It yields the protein CASEHVGGGPYEQYF.

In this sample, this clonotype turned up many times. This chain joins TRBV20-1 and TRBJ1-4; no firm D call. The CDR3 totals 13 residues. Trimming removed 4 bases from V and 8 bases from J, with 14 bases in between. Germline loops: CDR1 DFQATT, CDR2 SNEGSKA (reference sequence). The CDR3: CSAIAGLEEKLFF. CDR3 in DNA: TGCAGTGCTATCGCAGGTCTAGAGGAAAAACTGTTTTTT.

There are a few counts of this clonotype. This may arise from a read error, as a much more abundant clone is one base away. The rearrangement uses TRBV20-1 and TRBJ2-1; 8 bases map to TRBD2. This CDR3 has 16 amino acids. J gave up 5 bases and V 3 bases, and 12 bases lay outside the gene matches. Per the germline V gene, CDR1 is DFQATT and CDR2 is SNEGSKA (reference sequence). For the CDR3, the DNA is TGCAGTGCTAGTCGCAGGGGACTAGAAAATAACAATGAGCAGTTCTTC. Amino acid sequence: CSASRRGLENNNEQFF.

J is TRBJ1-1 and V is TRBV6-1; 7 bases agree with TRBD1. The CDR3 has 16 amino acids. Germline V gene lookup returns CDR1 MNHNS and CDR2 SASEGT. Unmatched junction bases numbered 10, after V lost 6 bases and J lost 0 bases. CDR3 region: CASSQTGTAMNTEAFF. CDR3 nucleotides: TGTGCCAGCAGCCAAACCGGGACAGCGATGAACACTGAAGCTTTCTTT.